The clone carrying this T cell receptor (beta chain) has ten or more counts. The sample comes from a study of prognosis after radiotherapy for stage I lung cancer. The authors amplified TCR beta CDR3 from genomic DNA using two-round multiplex PCR. TRBV and TRBJ genes each had their own specific primers in first-round PCR. MiXCR was run by TCRdb on the multiplex PCR reads, yielding one entry per CDR3 protein. The table shows fewer than 20,000 distinct CDR3 sequences, with around 50% occurring only once. This TCR came from a donor aged 50 or older with non-small cell lung cancer. This specimen was PBMCs, taken before or after stereotactic body radiation therapy (not recorded which).

The CDR3 DNA reads TGCGCCAGCACTGGGACTAGCGGGACGGGGGGTGAGCAGTTCTTC. Translation gives CASTGTSGTGGEQFF. The genes are TRBV5-1 and TRBJ2-1; 13 bases match TRBD2. CDR3 length: 15 amino acids. Trimming at V came to 6 bases and at J to 9 bases, leaving 9 bases not matched to a gene. Germline CDR1 and CDR2: SGHRS and YFSETQ.